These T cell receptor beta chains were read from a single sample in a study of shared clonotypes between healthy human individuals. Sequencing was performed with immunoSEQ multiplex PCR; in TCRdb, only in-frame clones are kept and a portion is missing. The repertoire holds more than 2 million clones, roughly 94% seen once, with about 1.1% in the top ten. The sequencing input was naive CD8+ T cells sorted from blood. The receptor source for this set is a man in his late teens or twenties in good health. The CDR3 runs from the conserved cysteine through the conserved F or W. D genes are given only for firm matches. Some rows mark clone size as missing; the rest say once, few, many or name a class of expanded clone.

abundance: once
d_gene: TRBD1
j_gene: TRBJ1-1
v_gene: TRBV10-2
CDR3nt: TGCGCCAGCAGAAACAGGGGGGCGAACACTGAAGCTTTCTTT
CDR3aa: CASRNRGANTEAFF

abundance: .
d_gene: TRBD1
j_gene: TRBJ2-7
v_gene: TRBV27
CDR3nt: TGTGCCAGCAGTTTTTCCGGTGGGGACAGGGCCCCCTACGAGCAGTACTTC
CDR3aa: CASSFSGGDRAPYEQYF

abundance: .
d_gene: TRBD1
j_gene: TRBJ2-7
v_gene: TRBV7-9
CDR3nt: TGTGCCAGCAGCTTAGCGACAGGGGCCCGTTACGAGCAGTACTTC
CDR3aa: CASSLATGARYEQYF

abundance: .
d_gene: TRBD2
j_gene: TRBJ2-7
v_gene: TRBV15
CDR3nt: TGTGCCACCAGCAGAGATAGGGGACTAGGGTACGAGCAGTACTTC
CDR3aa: CATSRDRGLGYEQYF

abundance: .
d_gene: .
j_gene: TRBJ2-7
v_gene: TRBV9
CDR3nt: TGTGCCAGCAGCGTAGGAACGGCATCCTACGAGCAGTACTTC
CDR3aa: CASSVGTASYEQYF

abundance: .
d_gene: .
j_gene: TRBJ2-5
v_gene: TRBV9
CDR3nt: TGTGCCAGCAGCGAAGGGGACCGAACCCAAGAGACCCAGTACTTC
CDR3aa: CASSEGDRTQETQYF

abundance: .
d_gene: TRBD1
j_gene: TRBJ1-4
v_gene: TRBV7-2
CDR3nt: TGTGCCAGCAGCTTGGGACAGGGCTGGGTTGAAAAACTGTTTTTT
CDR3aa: CASSLGQGWVEKLFF

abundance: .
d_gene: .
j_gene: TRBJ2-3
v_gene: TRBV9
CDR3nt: TGTGCCAGCAGCGTATATGGCCTTAGCACAGATACGCAGTATTTT
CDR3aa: CASSVYGLSTDTQYF

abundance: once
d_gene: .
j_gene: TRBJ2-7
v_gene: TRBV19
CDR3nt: TGTGCCAGCTCAACAACTCCTAATGAGCAGTACTTC
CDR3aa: CASSTTPNEQYF

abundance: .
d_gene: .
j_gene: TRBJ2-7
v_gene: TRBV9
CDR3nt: TGTGCCAGCAGCGCGGGCCCTTACTACGAGCAGTACTTC
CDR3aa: CASSAGPYYEQYF

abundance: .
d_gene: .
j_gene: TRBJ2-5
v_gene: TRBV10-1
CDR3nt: TGCGCCAGCAGTGAATCAGCGGGTGGAGAGACCCAGTACTTC
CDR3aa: CASSESAGGETQYF

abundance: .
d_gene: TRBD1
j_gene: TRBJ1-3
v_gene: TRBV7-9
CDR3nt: TGTGCCAGCAGGGCAGGGGGCGCGTATAACACCATATATTTT
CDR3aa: CASRAGGAYNTIYF

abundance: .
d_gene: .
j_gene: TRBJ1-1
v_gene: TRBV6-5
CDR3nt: TGTGCCAGCAGTTACGTTCTGGGACTGGGAGGTGAAGCTTTCTTT
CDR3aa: CASSYVLGLGGEAFF

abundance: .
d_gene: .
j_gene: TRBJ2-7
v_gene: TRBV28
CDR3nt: TGTGCCAGCAGTTCATTACAGGGCTACGAGCAGTACTTC
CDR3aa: CASSSLQGYEQYF

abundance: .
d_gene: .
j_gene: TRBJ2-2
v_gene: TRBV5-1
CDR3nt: TGCGCCAGCAGCTTGGAATCACGGACCCGCTCCACCGGGGAGCTGTTTTTT
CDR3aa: CASSLESRTRSTGELFF

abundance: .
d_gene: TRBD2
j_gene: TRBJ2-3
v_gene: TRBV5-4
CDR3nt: TGTGCCAGCAGAACAGAGCTAGCGGCTAGCACAGATACGCAGTATTTT
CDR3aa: CASRTELAASTDTQYF

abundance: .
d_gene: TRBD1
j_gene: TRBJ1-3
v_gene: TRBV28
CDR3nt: TGTGCCAGCCGGGCCGGGACAGTCTCTGGAAACACCATATATTTT
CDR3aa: CASRAGTVSGNTIYF

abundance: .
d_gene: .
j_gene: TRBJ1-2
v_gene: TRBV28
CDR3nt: TGTGCCAGCAGGCGAGGCCCCTCGAGCGGCTATGGCTACACCTTC
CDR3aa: CASRRGPSSGYGYTF

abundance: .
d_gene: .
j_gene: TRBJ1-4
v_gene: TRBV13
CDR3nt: TGTGCCAGCAACACCGGACAGCTAAATGAAAAACTGTTTTTT
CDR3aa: CASNTGQLNEKLFF

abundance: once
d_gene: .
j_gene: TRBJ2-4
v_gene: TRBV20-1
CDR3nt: TGCAGTGCTAGTGAAAACATTCAGTACTTC
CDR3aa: CSASENIQYF

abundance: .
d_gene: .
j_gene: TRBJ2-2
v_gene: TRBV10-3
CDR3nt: TGTGCCACCTCGTCGGGACTCACCGGGGAGCTGTTTTTT
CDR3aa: CATSSGLTGELFF

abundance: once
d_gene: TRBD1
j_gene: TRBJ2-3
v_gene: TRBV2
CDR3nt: TGTGCCAGCAGTGAAGATGGGACAGATCAATCTAGCACAGATACGCAGTATTTT
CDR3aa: CASSEDGTDQSSTDTQYF

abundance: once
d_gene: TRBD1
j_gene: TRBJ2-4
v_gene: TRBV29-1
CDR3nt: TGCAGCGTTGAAGAATGGGGTCAGGGGGCTGGAAACATTCAGTACTTC
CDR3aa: CSVEEWGQGAGNIQYF

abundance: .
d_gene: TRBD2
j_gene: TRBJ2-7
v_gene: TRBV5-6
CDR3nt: TGTGCCAGCACCTTTGGAATGCTAATTGCGGGAGGCACCTACGAGCAGTACTTC
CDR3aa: CASTFGMLIAGGTYEQYF

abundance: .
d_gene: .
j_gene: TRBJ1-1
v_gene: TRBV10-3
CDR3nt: TGTGCCATCAGTGGGGGAGAGGGGAACCGAACTCTGAACACTGAAGCTTTCTTT
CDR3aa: CAISGGEGNRTLNTEAFF

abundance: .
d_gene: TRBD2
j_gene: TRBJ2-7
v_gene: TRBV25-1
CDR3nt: TGTGCCAGCAGTTCACTAGCGGGAGTCGAGCAGTACTTC
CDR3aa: CASSSLAGVEQYF

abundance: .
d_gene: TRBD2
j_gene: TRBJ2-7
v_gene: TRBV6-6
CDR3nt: TGTGCCAGCAGTGGACCGACTAGCGGGGCGTACGAGCAGTACTTC
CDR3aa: CASSGPTSGAYEQYF

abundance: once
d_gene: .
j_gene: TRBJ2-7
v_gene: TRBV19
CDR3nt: TGTGCCAGTAGTCCACTGCCGGGGTACCTCCTTGACGAGCAGTACTTC
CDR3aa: CASSPLPGYLLDEQYF

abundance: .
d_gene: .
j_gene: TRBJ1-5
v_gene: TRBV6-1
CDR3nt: TGTGCCAGCAGGGGGAGGGACGGCAATCAGCCCCAGCATTTT
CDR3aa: CASRGRDGNQPQHF

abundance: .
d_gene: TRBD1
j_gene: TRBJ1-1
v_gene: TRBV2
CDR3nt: TGTGCCAGCAAGTACAACAGGGGGTATGAAGCTTTCTTT
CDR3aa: CASKYNRGYEAFF

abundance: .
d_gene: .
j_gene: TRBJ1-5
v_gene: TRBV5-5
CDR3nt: TGTGCCAGCAGCTTACTAATGAATAGCAATCAGCCCCAGCATTTT
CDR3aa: CASSLLMNSNQPQHF

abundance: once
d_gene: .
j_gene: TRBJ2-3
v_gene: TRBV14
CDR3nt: TGTGCCAGCAGCCCAGACAGATTCCCAGATACGCAGTATTTT
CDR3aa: CASSPDRFPDTQYF

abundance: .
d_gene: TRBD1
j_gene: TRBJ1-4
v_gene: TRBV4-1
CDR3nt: TGCGCCAGCAGCCCGGACAGGGGGGATGAAAAACTGTTTTTT
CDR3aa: CASSPDRGDEKLFF

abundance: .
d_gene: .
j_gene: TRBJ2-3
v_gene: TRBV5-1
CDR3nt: TGCGCCAGCAGCTTGGACTACCCCCGAGATACGCAGTATTTT
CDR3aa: CASSLDYPRDTQYF

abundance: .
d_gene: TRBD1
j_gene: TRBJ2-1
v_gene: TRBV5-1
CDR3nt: TGCGCCAGCAGCTTGCGGCGATCCGGGACAGGCGCCTACAATGAGCAGTTCTTC
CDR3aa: CASSLRRSGTGAYNEQFF

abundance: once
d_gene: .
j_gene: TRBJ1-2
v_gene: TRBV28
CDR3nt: TGTGCCAGCAGTTTGAGAGGGGGGGCTAATGGCTACACCTTC
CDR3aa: CASSLRGGANGYTF

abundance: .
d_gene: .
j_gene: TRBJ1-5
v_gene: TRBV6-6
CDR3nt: TGTGCCACTACCTGGGACAATTATAGCAATCAGCCCCAGCATTTT
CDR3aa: CATTWDNYSNQPQHF

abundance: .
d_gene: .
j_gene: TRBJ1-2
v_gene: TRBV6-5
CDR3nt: TGTGCCAGCAGTTACGGCCAGGGGAATGGCTACACCTTC
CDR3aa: CASSYGQGNGYTF

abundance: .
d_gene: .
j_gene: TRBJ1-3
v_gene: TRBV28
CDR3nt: TGTGCCAGCGGCCCCTGGGAGGAGTCTGGAAACACCATATATTTT
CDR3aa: CASGPWEESGNTIYF

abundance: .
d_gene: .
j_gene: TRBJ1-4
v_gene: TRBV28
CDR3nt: TGTGCCAGCAGTCCGGGGGCGCCGGAAAAACTGTTTTTT
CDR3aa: CASSPGAPEKLFF

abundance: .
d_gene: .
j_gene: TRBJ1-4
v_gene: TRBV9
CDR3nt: TGTGCCAGCAGCGTAGATGGCAGCCTTAATGAAAAACTGTTTTTT
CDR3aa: CASSVDGSLNEKLFF

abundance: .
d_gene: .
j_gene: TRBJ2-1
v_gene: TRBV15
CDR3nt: TGTGCCACCAGCAGGGACCTCCCCGGGGACTCCGATCCCTCCTACAATGAGCAGTTCTTC
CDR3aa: CATSRDLPGDSDPSYNEQFF

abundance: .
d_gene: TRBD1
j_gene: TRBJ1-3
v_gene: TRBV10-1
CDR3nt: TGCGCCAGCAGTGGAACCGGGACAGCCTCTGGAAACACCATATATTTT
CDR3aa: CASSGTGTASGNTIYF

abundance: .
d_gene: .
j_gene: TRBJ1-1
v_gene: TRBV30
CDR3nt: TGTGCCTGGAGACGGGGGGAGTACACTGAAGCTTTCTTT
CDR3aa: CAWRRGEYTEAFF

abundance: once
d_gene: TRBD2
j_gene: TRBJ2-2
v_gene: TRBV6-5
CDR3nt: TGTGCCAGCAGTTACTGGACTAGCGGCACCGGGGAGCTGTTTTTT
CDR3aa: CASSYWTSGTGELFF

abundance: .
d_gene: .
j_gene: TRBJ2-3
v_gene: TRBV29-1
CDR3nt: TGCAGCGTAGACGTGGGAGGCACAGATACGCAGTATTTT
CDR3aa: CSVDVGGTDTQYF

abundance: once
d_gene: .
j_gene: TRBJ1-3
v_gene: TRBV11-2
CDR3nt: TGTGCCAGCAGCTCCGGCGGGACTGGAAACACCATATATTTT
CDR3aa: CASSSGGTGNTIYF

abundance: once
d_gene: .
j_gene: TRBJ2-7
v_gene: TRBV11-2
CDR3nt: TGTGCCAGCAGCCTCGGGAGTGACCGCACCTACGAGCAGTACTTC
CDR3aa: CASSLGSDRTYEQYF

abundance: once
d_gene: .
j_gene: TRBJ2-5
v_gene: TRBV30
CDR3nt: TGTGCCTGGAGCGTTTTGGGGAGTGGGGAGACCCAGTACTTC
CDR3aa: CAWSVLGSGETQYF